This TCR beta chain is drawn from a study of early T cells in non-severe SARS-CoV-2 infection. Overall study context: Sequencing of bulk RNA from unsorted whole blood was done, without chain pairing. Study-level results: VDJdb-based annotation leaned toward anti-spike CD8 responses and missed private and CD4 specificities.

This clonotype occurred a few times. The antigen is not known. The CDR3 runs to 15 residues. Trimming took 5 bases from V and 2 from J, leaving 14 bases between them. Germline lookup yields CDR1 MNHEY and CDR2 SVGEGT. The TCR library protocol attached unique molecular identifiers to the individual cDNA molecules. TCRdb called the 5' RACE reads again in MiXCR, with one record for every CDR3 protein. The sample shows 55,000 to 80,000 distinct CDR3 sequences, approximately 8.8% of them seen only once. The rearrangement links TRBV6-2 or TRBV6-3 to TRBJ2-3, with a possible D match to TRBD2 (5 bases). The TCR sequence derives from an adult who was a healthcare worker with PCR-confirmed SARS-CoV-2 infection or an uninfected control (not recorded which). The sequences come from whole blood, collected at baseline. The CDR3 sequence: CASSPRRTITDTQYF. The CDR3 region has the DNA TGTGCCAGCAGTCCCCGGAGGACCATCACAGATACGCAGTATTTT.